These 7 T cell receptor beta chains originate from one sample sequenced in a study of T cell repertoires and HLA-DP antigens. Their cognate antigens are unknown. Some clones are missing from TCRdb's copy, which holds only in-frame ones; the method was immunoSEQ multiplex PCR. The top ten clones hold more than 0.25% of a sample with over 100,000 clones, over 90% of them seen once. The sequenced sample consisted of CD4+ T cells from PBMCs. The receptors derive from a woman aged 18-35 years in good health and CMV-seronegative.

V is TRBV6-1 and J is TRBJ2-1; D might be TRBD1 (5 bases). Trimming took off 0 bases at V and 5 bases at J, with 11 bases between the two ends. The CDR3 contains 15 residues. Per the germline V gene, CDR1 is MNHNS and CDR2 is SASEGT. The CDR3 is CASSEASGRNNEQFF. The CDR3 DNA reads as TGTGCCAGCAGTGAAGCTTCAGGGCGTAACAATGAGCAGTTCTTC.

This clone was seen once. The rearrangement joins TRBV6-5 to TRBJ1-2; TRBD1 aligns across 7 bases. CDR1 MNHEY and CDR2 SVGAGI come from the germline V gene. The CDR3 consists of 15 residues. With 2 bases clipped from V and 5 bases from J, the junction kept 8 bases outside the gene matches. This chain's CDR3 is CASSYVKQGPYGYTF. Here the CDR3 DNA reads TGTGCCAGCAGTTACGTTAAACAGGGGCCTTATGGCTACACCTTC.

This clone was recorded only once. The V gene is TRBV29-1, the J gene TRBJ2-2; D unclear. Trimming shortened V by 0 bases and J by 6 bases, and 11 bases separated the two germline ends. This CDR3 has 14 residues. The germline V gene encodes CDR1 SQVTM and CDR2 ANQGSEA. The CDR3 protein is CSVEDSRVAGELFF. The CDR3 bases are TGCAGCGTTGAAGATTCAAGGGTCGCCGGGGAGCTGTTTTTT.

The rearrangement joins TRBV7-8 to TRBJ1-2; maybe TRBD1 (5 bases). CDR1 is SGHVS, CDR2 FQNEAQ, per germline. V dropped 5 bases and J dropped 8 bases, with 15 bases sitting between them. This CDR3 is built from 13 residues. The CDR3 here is CASSPTVVGGYTF. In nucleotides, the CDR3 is TGTGCCAGCAGCCCGACAGTCGTAGGGGGCTACACCTTC.

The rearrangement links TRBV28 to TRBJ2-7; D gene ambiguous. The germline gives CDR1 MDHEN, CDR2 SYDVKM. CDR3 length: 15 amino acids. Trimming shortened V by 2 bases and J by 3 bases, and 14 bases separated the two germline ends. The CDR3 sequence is CASSLRTSPLYEQYF. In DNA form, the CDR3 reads TGTGCCAGCAGTTTACGTACAAGTCCCCTCTACGAGCAGTACTTC.

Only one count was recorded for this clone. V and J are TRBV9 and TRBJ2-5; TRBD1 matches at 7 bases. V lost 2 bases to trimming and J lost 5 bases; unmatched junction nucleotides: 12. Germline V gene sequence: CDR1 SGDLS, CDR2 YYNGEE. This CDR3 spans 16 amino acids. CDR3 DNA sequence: TGTGCCAGCAGCGTTCCCCGGGACAGCCCCTTGGAGACCCAGTACTTC. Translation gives CASSVPRDSPLETQYF. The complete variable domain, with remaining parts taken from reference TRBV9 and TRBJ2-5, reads DSGVTQTPKHLITATGQRVTLRCSPRSGDLSVYWYQQSLDQGLQFLIQYYNGEERAKGNILERFSAQQFPDLHSELNLSSLELGDSALYFCASSVPRDSPLETQYFGPGTRLLVL.

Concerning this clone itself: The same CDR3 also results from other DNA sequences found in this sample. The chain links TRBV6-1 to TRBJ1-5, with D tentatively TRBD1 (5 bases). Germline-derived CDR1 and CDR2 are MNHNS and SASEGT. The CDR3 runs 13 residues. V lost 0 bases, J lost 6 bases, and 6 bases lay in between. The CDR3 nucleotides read TGTGCCAGCAGTGAAGCGGGGGGTCAGCCCCAGCATTTT. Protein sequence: CASSEAGGQPQHF.